Sequencing of this TCR beta chain was carried out in a study of blood T cell repertoires in COVID-19 (dated by TCRdb to about 2020). In the study overall: Collaborator samples came from the United States, Italy and Spain and covered acute and convalescent phases of COVID-19. The samples were drawn from two sources: the first 160 participants of the ongoing ImmuneRACE study, and over 1,000 subjects contributed by 6 global collaborators. Deeply sampled blood TCRbeta repertoires from subjects exposed to, actively infected with, or recovered from COVID-19 were included in the dataset. Where available, HLA class I and class II types were taken from metadata supplied by the sample provider and were not determined by assay-based typing. The prospective study material was composed of cDNA or gDNA derived from T cells, B-cell-depleted T cells, or PBMCs. The repertoires were released in a freely available public database meant as a resource for research on the immune response to SARS-CoV-2. Nearly every sample came with metadata listing a de-identified subject ID, COVID-19 status, age in years and sex. Study-wide findings and limitations: The quantity of clinical and demographic metadata differed by source and by participant and was supplied without curation.

TCRbeta CDR3 regions were amplified from genomic DNA by means of the immunoSEQ Assay, a bias-controlled multiplex PCR. Turning to the authors' computational methods: The number of nucleated cells in each sample was estimated by amplification of reference gene primers within the assay. To quantify the absolute abundance of each unique TCRbeta CDR3 rearrangement, sequence reads were collapsed and filtered. For each sample, productive Simpson clonality was calculated as the square root of Simpson's diversity index over productive rearrangements. The immuneACCESS repertoire file appears here via TCRdb, limited to in-frame rearrangements. These files lack a portion of the clones; in checked studies, under half of the deficit traces to unresolved V genes, and the cause of the others is not known. V, J and clone size reflect that table, while D and trimming were determined from the DNA. A total of 200,000 to 250,000 clones appear in this sample, roughly 89% of them only once. Of the sample, about 15% falls within the top ten clones.

As concerns this clone: It has no known antigen specificity. No base quality information exists; no much larger clone differs at one position.

The CDR3 holds 15 amino acids from the cysteine to the phenylalanine. The kept DNA is CDR3 alone, 45 bases in frame from the first base. The germline V end is reduced by 4 bases and the J end by 3 bases; junction bases left unmatched: 6. Sequences SNHLY (CDR1) and FYNNEI (CDR2) are obtained from the germline V gene. Enrolling through a virtual design, the prospective study's participants ranged in age from roughly 18 to 100 years and lived across roughly 23 United States geographic areas. To assign participants to cohorts, the prospective study relied on clinical history that participants themselves reported in a screening survey and a study questionnaire. A participant counted as exposed if, within 2 weeks of entering the study, that participant had been in contact with someone who had a PCR-confirmed or clinician-diagnosed COVID-19 case. In the prospective study, mobile phlebotomists collected whole blood, serum and a nasopharyngeal or oropharyngeal swab from each participant. Over an approximately two-month period, participants in the prospective study had the option of providing additional blood draws and questionnaires. Before DNA extraction, blood samples from the prospective study were shipped at room temperature or frozen.

The sequencing sample was made of PBMCs or T cells enriched from blood (not recorded which). The receptor chain draws on TRBV2 and TRBJ1-5; the central 7 bases match TRBD1. This sequence was found in a man aged 25 to 45 who had been exposed to COVID-19. The nucleotide sequence reads as follows: TGTGCCAGCAGTGTTGGACAGGACCTCAATCAGCCCCAGCATTTT. Its protein is CASSVGQDLNQPQHF.